These 17 T cell receptor beta chains originate from one sample sequenced in a study of Ad26.COV2.S vaccination and SARS-CoV-2 variants listed by TCRdb under 2021. The treatment or condition label corresponds to: some 19 received Ad26.COV2.S at low or high dose, single or two shots; 5 received placebo; per-sample allocation not given. For vaccine and placebo recipients, the sequenced repertoires came from samples collected on day 63 after the first injection. Library method: the immunoSEQ multiplex PCR assay. This is the immuneACCESS table as TCRdb keeps it, with only in-frame sequences that have V and J called. A part of the clones is gone; compared with another copy, unresolved V genes explain less than half, and the rest is unexplained. The sample data list roughly 320,000 clones, and roughly 84% of these were observed just once. The ten largest clonotypes hold around 3.5% of the sample. The source material was peripheral blood, sampled in a trial of Ad26.COV2.S vaccine versus placebo. These receptor sequences come from a person aged 18-60 years who received the Ad26.COV2.S COVID-19 vaccine or a placebo.

The V and J genes are TRBV7-3 and TRBJ2-2; D could derive from TRBD1 or TRBD2 (5 bases each). The CDR3 sequence is 15 residues long. CDR1 and CDR2 (germline): SGHTA, FQGTGA. The V end was cut by 3 bases, the J end by 0 bases, with 8 bases between. As DNA, the CDR3 is TGTGCCAGCAGCTTGGGACGGCCGAACACCGGGGAGCTGTTTTTT. Translation: CASSLGRPNTGELFF.

The chain has TRBV3-1 (or the pseudogene TRBV3-2) and TRBJ2-5; the D gene could be TRBD1 or TRBD2 (5 bases each). CDR1 and CDR2 from the germline V gene are LGHDT and YNNKEL (reference sequence). The ends were cut back, 6 bases at V and 2 bases at J, with 19 bases in the middle. This CDR3 comprises 16 residues. The chain's CDR3 is CASRARGTSQQETQYF. The CDR3 coding sequence is TGTGCCAGCAGGGCCCGAGGGACCTCGCAACAAGAGACCCAGTACTTC.

This sequence joins TRBV3-1 (or the pseudogene TRBV3-2) and TRBJ1-3, with TRBD1 matching 7 bases. Trimming removed 1 base from V and 7 bases from J; junction bases left unmatched: 4. The germline V gene has CDR1 LGHDT and CDR2 YNNKEL (reference sequence). CDR3 length equals 14 residues. The CDR3 bases are TGTGCCAGCAGCCAAGTGCAGGGGGGCAACACCATATATTTT. Its translation is CASSQVQGGNTIYF.

The chain combines TRBV5-8 with TRBJ2-5; D might be TRBD2 (6 bases). Trimming shortened V by 4 bases and J by 5 bases, and 15 bases separated the two germline ends. Germline CDR1 SGHTS, CDR2 YDEGEE. CDR3 size: 14 residues. CDR3 nucleotide sequence: TGTGCCAGCAGCCCCGGGACTCTTAAGGAGACCCAGTACTTC. The encoded protein is CASSPGTLKETQYF.

This clone has a single count. The V and J genes are TRBV18 and TRBJ1-6; 9 bases match TRBD1. Germline V gives CDR1 KGHSH, CDR2 LQKENI. V lost 3 bases, J lost 7 bases, and 13 bases stayed unmatched. The CDR3 loop spans 18 amino acids. Written as DNA, the CDR3 is TGTGCCAGCTCACCCGGTGGGACAGGGCTAAATAAGAATTCACCCCTCCACTTT. This codes for CASSPGGTGLNKNSPLHF.

The V and J genes are TRBV3-1 (or the pseudogene TRBV3-2) and TRBJ1-2; the D gene is possibly TRBD1 (5 bases). The length of the CDR3 is 15 residues. Trimming left V 1 base short and J 0 bases short, with 9 bases between. From germline, CDR1 is LGHDT and CDR2 YNNKEL (reference sequence). The CDR3 here is CASSQVQGANYGYTF. CDR3 nucleotide sequence: TGTGCCAGCAGCCAAGTCCAGGGAGCTAACTATGGCTACACCTTC.

The rearrangement links TRBV4-3 to TRBJ2-1; D not resolved. The CDR3 length is 15 residues. Trimming took 1 base from V and 0 from J, leaving 7 bases between them. Germline V CDR1 and CDR2: LGHNA, YSLEER. CDR3 DNA: TGCGCCAGCAGCCAAGGGCCGGTCTCCTACAATGAGCAGTTCTTC. Residues: CASSQGPVSYNEQFF.

The chain recombines TRBV6-5 with TRBJ1-2; 8 bases align to TRBD1. The trim removed 6 bases at V and 4 bases at J, leaving 7 bases unmatched. The CDR3 spans 14 residues. Germline V lookup: CDR1 MNHEY, CDR2 SVGAGI. Written as DNA, the CDR3 is TGTGCCAGCAGCCCCAGGGGGCGGGGCTATGGCTACACCTTC. It translates to CASSPRGRGYGYTF.

The V call is TRBV4-3, the J call TRBJ2-2, with D possibly being TRBD1 (7 bases). This CDR3 has 15 amino acids. CDR1 is LGHNA and CDR2 is YSLEER in the germline V gene. V was clipped by 1 base and J by 6 bases, with 12 bases between them. CDR3 DNA sequence: TGCGCCAGCAGCCAAGGACGGAGGGGGCCCGGGGAGCTGTTTTTT. This sequence encodes CASSQGRRGPGELFF.

V usage is TRBV12-3 or TRBV12-4 and J usage is TRBJ2-3; D gene ambiguous. The CDR3 is made up of 13 amino acids. The ends were cut back, 2 bases at V and 6 bases at J, with 9 bases in the middle. CDR3 protein: CASSLTRWDTQYF. Here the CDR3 DNA reads TGTGCCAGCAGTTTAACTCGGTGGGATACGCAGTATTTT.

This chain uses TRBV7-8 with TRBJ1-1; D is undetermined. The CDR3 contains 13 residues. Trimming shortened V by 0 bases and J by 10 bases, and 12 bases separated the two germline ends. The germline V gene has CDR1 SGHVS and CDR2 FQNEAQ. CDR3 amino acids: CASSLAHRGAAFF. CDR3 in DNA: TGTGCCAGCAGCTTAGCGCATCGGGGTGCAGCTTTCTTT.

The count of this clone is one. Other DNA sequences within the sample encode an identical CDR3. The V gene is TRBV27, the J gene TRBJ1-1; D is uncertain. CDR1 and CDR2 from the germline V gene are MNHEY and SMNVEV (reference sequence). V was cut by 5 bases and J by 0 bases, with 7 bases left in between. The CDR3 sequence is 13 residues long. The CDR3 DNA reads as TGTGCCAGCAGTCTTACCATGAACACTGAAGCTTTCTTT. It specifies CASSLTMNTEAFF.

Here the CDR3 DNA reads TGTGCCAGCAGCCAACCGGGACTCGGAGGCGATGAAAAACTGTTTTTT. Its translation is CASSQPGLGGDEKLFF. The rearrangement joins TRBV3-1 (or the pseudogene TRBV3-2) to TRBJ1-4; D might be TRBD1 (5 bases). The CDR3 runs 16 residues. V was trimmed by 2 bases and J by 6 bases, leaving 16 bases between them. The germline gives CDR1 LGHDT, CDR2 YNNKEL (reference sequence).

The rearrangement uses TRBV4-1 and TRBJ2-1; no definite D call. Germline V gene lookup returns CDR1 MGHRA and CDR2 YSYEKL. The CDR3 sequence is 11 residues long. V lost 8 bases and J lost 6, with 8 bases in between. The CDR3 is CASRVGNEQFF. CDR3 in DNA: TGCGCCAGCCGTGTGGGCAATGAGCAGTTCTTC.

The V and J genes are TRBV20-1 and TRBJ1-5; 7 bases are shared with TRBD1. The CDR3 consists of 14 residues. V shed 3 bases, J shed 4 bases, and the junction held 6 bases outside the gene matches. Germline values: CDR1 DFQATT, CDR2 SNEGSKA (reference sequence). Here the CDR3 DNA reads TGCAGTGCTAGTATCGGGACAGATAATCAGCCCCAGCATTTT. Translated: CSASIGTDNQPQHF.

The count of this clone is one. V and J are TRBV13 and TRBJ2-3, with 10 bases matching TRBD2. This CDR3 region has 15 residues. Germline values: CDR1 PRHDT, CDR2 FYEKMQ (reference sequence). J lost 0 bases, V lost 5 bases, and 2 bases had no gene match. The CDR3 reads CASSPLAGSTDTQYF. The CDR3 DNA reads TGTGCCAGCAGCCCACTAGCGGGGAGCACAGATACGCAGTATTTT. Filled out from reference TRBV13 and TRBJ2-3, the complete variable domain reads AAGVIQSPRHLIKEKRETATLKCYPIPRHDTVYWYQQGPGQDPQFLISFYEKMQSDKGSIPDRFSAQQFSDYHSELNMSSLELGDSALYFCASSPLAGSTDTQYFGPGTRLTVL.

J is TRBJ2-7 and V is TRBV2; D is unclear. Germline assignment: CDR1 SNHLY and CDR2 FYNNEI. V was trimmed by 4 bases and J by 2 bases, leaving 15 bases between them. The CDR3 length is 15 residues. As DNA, the CDR3 is TGTGCCAGCAGTGGTGGGCCGGAATTTACCTACGAGCAGTACTTC. Translated: CASSGGPEFTYEQYF.